A selection of T cell receptor beta chains follows, all from one sample in a study of T cell repertoires in cytomegalovirus infection. These receptors have no known antigen. MiXCR, run by TCRdb on the reads, gives a single entry per CDR3 protein. Of roughly 200,000 distinct CDR3 sequences listed, 30% to 45% are singletons. Sequencing was performed on CD8+ T cells from cultured PBMCs, taken from culture after CMV antigen stimulation. Receptors originate from a human donor in good health (CMV status not recorded). Some clones in this sample may be carry-over from other donors' samples. Both conserved end residues are part of each CDR3. A D gene is named only where the DNA matches it firmly. The listing skips clone size in some rows; elsewhere it reads once, few, many or a size class.

size: once; D: .; V: TRBV28; J: TRBJ1-2; DNA: TGTGCCAGCCACTCTGGACGCAGCTATGGCTACACCTTC; CDR3: CASHSGRSYGYTF
size: .; D: .; V: TRBV28; J: TRBJ1-1; DNA: TGTGCCAGCAGTTTGCCCTGGGGCGCAGGGCCTGAAGCTTTCTTT; CDR3: CASSLPWGAGPEAFF
size: few; D: .; V: TRBV5-6; J: TRBJ2-7; DNA: TGTGCCAGCAGCTTGGGGCTGGGGGACTACGAGCAGTACTTC; CDR3: CASSLGLGDYEQYF
size: few; D: .; V: TRBV7-9; J: TRBJ2-1; DNA: TGTGCCAGCAGCTTAAAGGTTAACGAGCAGTTCTTC; CDR3: CASSLKVNEQFF
size: .; D: TRBD2; V: TRBV7-9; J: TRBJ2-3; DNA: TGTGCCAGCAGCCCCCTGGCTAGCGGGGGGAGCACAGATACGCAGTATTTT; CDR3: CASSPLASGGSTDTQYF
size: .; D: .; V: TRBV7-3; J: TRBJ2-5; DNA: TGTGCCAGCAGCTTCGGTGACGGAAACCAAGAGACCCAGTACTTC; CDR3: CASSFGDGNQETQYF
size: .; D: .; V: TRBV7-6; J: TRBJ2-2; DNA: TGTGCCAGCAGCTACGACAGGACGAACACCGGGGAGCTGTTTTTT; CDR3: CASSYDRTNTGELFF
size: few; D: .; V: TRBV4-1; J: TRBJ2-1; DNA: TGCGCCAGCAGCCAAGAGGGTATGGTCGGCGAGCAGTTCTTC; CDR3: CASSQEGMVGEQFF
size: .; D: TRBD1; V: TRBV7-2; J: TRBJ1-1; DNA: TGTGCCAGCAGCTTAGCGGTCAGGGGGGACACTGAAGCTTTCTTT; CDR3: CASSLAVRGDTEAFF
size: .; D: .; V: TRBV7-9; J: TRBJ1-3; DNA: TGTGCCAGCAGCCTCGGGACACACTCTGGAAACACCATATATTTT; CDR3: CASSLGTHSGNTIYF